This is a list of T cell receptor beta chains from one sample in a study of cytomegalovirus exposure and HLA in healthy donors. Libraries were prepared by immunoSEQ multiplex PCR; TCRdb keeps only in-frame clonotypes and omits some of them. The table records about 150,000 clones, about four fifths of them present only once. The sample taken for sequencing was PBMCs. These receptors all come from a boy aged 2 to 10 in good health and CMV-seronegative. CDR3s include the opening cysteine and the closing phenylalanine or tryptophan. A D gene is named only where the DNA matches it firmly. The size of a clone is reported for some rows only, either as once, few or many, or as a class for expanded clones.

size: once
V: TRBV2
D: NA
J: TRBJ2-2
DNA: TGTGCCAGCAGGTTTAATGGGGAGACCGGGGAGCTGTTTTTT
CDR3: CASRFNGETGELFF

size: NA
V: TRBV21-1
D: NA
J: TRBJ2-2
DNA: TGTGCCAGCAGCCCTACTAATGGGGGGATCACCGGGGAGCTGTTTTTT
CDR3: CASSPTNGGITGELFF

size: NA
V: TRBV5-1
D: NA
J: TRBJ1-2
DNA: TGCGCCAGCAGCTTGATGGCACCTATTGGACAGAATAAACTCTATGGCTACACCTTC
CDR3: CASSLMAPIGQNKLYGYTF

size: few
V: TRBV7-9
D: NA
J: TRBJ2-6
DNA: TGTGCCAGCAGCCCCGGAGGGTGGCAGCCCTCTGGGGCCAACGTCCTGACTTTC
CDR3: CASSPGGWQPSGANVLTF

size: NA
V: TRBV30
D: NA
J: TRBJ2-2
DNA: TGTGCCTGGAGCGTCCTAGGGGTCTATGGACCGAACACCGGGGAGCTGTTTTTT
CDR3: CAWSVLGVYGPNTGELFF

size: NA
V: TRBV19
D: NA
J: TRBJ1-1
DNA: TGTGCCAGTAGTGGGGGGACGGCTAACACTGAAGCTTTCTTT
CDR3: CASSGGTANTEAFF

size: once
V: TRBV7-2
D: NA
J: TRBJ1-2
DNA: TGTGCCAGCAGCTTAGACCCAGGGGTGGGGTATGGCTACACCTTC
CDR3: CASSLDPGVGYGYTF

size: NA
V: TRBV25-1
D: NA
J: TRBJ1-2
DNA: TGTGCCAGCAGTGAATTTAATTGGGACAACGGGGGCTACACCTTC
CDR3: CASSEFNWDNGGYTF

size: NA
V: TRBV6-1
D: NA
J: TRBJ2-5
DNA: TGTGCCAGCAGTGGGTCCCAGATGAGGGAGACCCAGTACTTC
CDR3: CASSGSQMRETQYF

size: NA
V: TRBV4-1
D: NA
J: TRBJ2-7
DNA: TGCGCCAGCAGCCAAGGAGGAGTCTACGAGCAGTACTTC
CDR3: CASSQGGVYEQYF

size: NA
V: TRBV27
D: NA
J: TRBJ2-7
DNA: TGTGCCAGCAGTTTATCTTACAGGGATAAGCAGTACTTC
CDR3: CASSLSYRDKQYF

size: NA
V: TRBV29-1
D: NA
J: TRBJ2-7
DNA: TGCAGCGGCCCTGACAGGTTCAACCTCTTCTACGAGCAGTACTTC
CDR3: CSGPDRFNLFYEQYF

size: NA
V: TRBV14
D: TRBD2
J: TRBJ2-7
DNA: TGTGCCAGCAGCCCCGATTGGAGCGGGAGTAAAATCTCCTACGAGCAGTACTTC
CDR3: CASSPDWSGSKISYEQYF

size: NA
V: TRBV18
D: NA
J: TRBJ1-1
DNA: TGTGCCAGCTCACCGGGCGGGGAAGCTTTCTTT
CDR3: CASSPGGEAFF

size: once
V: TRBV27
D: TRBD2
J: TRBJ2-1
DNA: TGTGCCAGCACTTTGACTAGCGGGAGAGTGTACAATGAGCAGTTCTTC
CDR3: CASTLTSGRVYNEQFF

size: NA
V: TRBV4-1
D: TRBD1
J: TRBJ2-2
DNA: TGCGCCAGCAGCCACACCGACAGGGACACCGGGGAGCTGTTTTTT
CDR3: CASSHTDRDTGELFF

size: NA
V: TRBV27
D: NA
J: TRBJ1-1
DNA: TGTGCCAGCAGGCAGTTGAACACTGAAGCTTTCTTT
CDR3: CASRQLNTEAFF

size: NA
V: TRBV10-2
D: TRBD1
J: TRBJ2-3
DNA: TGCGCCAGCAGTAACAGGGGGCTTGTCACAGATACGCAGTATTTT
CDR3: CASSNRGLVTDTQYF

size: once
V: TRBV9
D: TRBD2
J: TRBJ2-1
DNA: TGTGCCAGCAGCCTCGGCGGGTTGCGGGAGGTCGGAAAGAATGAGCAGTTCTTC
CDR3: CASSLGGLREVGKNEQFF

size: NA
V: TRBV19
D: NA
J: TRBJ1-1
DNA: TGTGCCAGTAGTATAGATAAGGGCAGGGACACTGAAGCTTTCTTT
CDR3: CASSIDKGRDTEAFF

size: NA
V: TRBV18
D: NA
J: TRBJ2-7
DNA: TGTGCCAGCTCACCATCTGCCGCGGATTCCTACGAGCAGTACTTC
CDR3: CASSPSAADSYEQYF

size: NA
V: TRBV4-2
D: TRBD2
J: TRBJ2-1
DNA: TGTGCCAGCAGCCAACTGGCGGGAGGTAGTGTCCACAATGAGCAGTTCTTC
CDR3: CASSQLAGGSVHNEQFF

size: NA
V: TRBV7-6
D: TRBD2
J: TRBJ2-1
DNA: TGTGCCAGCAGCACGGGACTAGCGGGAGAAAATGAGCAGTTCTTC
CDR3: CASSTGLAGENEQFF

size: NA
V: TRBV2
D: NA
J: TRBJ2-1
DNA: TGTGCCAGCAGTGTACAGTTGCTCAATGAGCAGTTCTTC
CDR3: CASSVQLLNEQFF

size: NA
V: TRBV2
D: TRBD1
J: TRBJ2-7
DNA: TGTGCCAGCCTGGACAGGGGGTACGAGCAGTACTTC
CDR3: CASLDRGYEQYF

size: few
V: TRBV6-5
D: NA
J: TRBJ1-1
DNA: TGTGCCAGCAGTTCAGGGTTTAACACTGAAGCTTTCTTT
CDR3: CASSSGFNTEAFF

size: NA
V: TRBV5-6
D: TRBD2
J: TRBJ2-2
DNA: TGTGCCAGCAGCTTCATAGCGGGGATGAACACCGGGGAGCTGTTTTTT
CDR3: CASSFIAGMNTGELFF

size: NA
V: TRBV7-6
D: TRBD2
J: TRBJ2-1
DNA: TGTGCCAGCAGCTCACCGGGACTAAACTCCTACAATGAGCAGTTCTTC
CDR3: CASSSPGLNSYNEQFF

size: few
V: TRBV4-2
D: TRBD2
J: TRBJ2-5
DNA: TGTGCCAGCAGCCAAGGGACTAGCGGACAAGAGACCCAGTACTTC
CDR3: CASSQGTSGQETQYF

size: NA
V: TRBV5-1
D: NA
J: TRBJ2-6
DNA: TGCGCCAGCAGCCAAGTCGGTGGGGGGGCGTTTAAGAAAGGGGCCAACGTCCTGACTTTC
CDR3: CASSQVGGGAFKKGANVLTF

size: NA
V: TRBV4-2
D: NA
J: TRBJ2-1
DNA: TGTGCCAGCAGCCAAGAAGGGGCCCCTAAGGGTGAGCAGTTCTTC
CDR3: CASSQEGAPKGEQFF

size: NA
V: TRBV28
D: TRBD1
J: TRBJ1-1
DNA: TGTGCCAGCAGAGGACAGGGGACCCGGCGCACTGAAGCTTTCTTT
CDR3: CASRGQGTRRTEAFF

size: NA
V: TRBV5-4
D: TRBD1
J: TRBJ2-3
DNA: TGTGCCAGCAGCGCCGGGGACAGGGAGACAGATACGCAGTATTTT
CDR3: CASSAGDRETDTQYF

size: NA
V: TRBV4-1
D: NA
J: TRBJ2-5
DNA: TGCGCCAGCAGCCAAGATCGCCCCGGGGAGACCCAGTACTTC
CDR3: CASSQDRPGETQYF

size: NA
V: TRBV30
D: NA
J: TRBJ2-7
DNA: TGTGCCTGGAGTTTGAGCCGGGCCTACGAGCAGTACTTC
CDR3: CAWSLSRAYEQYF

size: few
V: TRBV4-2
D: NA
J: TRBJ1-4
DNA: TGTGCCAGCAGCCAAGATCCCTACCGATCAACTAATGAAAAACTGTTTTTT
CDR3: CASSQDPYRSTNEKLFF

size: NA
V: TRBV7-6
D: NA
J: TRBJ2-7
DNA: TGTGCCAGCAGCTTAGGCTTCCCCGGGGAGCAGTACTTC
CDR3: CASSLGFPGEQYF

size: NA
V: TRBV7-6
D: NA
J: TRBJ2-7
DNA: TGTGCCAGCAGCTTAGATCTCAGGGGCGACTCCTACGAGCAGTACTTC
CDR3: CASSLDLRGDSYEQYF

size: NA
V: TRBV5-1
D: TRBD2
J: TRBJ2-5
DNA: TGCGCCAGCAGCTTCGGGACTAGCGGGAGTATGGAGACCCAGTACTTC
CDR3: CASSFGTSGSMETQYF

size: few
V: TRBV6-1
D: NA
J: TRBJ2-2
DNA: TGTGCCAGCAGTGAATGGGTACAGGCGGGAAACACCGGGGAGCTGTTTTTT
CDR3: CASSEWVQAGNTGELFF

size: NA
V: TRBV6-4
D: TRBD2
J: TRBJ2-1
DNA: TGTGCCAGCAGTGTCCTAGCGGGAGGGGCTTATGAGCAGTTCTTC
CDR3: CASSVLAGGAYEQFF

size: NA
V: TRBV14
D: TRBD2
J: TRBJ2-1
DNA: TGTGCCAGCAGCTACTTAGCGGGAGGGCCTGGGGAGCAGTTCTTC
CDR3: CASSYLAGGPGEQFF

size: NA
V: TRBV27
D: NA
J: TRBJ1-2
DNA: TGTGCCAGCAGACAGGGCAGGGCCTTCTATGGCTACACCTTC
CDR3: CASRQGRAFYGYTF

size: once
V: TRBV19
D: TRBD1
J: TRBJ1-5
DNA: TGTGCCAGTAGGACACTTTGGACAGGGGGGAATCAGCCCCAGCATTTT
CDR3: CASRTLWTGGNQPQHF

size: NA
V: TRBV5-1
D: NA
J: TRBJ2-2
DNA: TGCGCCAGCAGCCTGCAGGGGGAGGCGGACACCGGGGAGCTGTTTTTT
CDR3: CASSLQGEADTGELFF

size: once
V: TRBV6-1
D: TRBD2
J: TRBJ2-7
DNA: TGTGCCAGCAATGGGACTATCATATACGAGCAGTACTTC
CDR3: CASNGTIIYEQYF

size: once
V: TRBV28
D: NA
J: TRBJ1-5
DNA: TGTGCCAGCAGTTTGTATAGTAGCAATCAGCCCCAGCATTTT
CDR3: CASSLYSSNQPQHF

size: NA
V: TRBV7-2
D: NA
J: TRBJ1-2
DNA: TGTGCCAGCAGCTTAGGGGCCAGGTCCTATGGCTACACCTTC
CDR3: CASSLGARSYGYTF

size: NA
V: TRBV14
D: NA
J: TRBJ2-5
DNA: TGTGCCAGCAGCCAGAAAGGTAGCAGACACCAAGAGACCCAGTACTTC
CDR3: CASSQKGSRHQETQYF

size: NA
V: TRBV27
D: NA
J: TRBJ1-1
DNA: TGTGCCAGCAGTGTGACAGCCCTGGGGACTGAAGCTTTCTTT
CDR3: CASSVTALGTEAFF

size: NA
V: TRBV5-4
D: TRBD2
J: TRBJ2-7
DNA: TGTGCCAGCAGCTTGGATAGCGGGAATCCCTACGAGCAGTACTTC
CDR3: CASSLDSGNPYEQYF

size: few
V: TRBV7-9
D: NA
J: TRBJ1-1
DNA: TGTGCCAGCAGCTTAGTCGGGGAAACTGAAGCTTTCTTT
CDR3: CASSLVGETEAFF

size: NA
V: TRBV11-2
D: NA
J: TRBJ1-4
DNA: TGTGCCAGCAGCCACAGGGTTGAAAAACTGTTTTTT
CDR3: CASSHRVEKLFF

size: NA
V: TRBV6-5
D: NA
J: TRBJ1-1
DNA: TGTGCCAGCAGTTACAAGACACCGAACACTGAAGCTTTCTTT
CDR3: CASSYKTPNTEAFF

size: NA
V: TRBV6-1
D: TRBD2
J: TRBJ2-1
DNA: TGTGCCAGCAGTGGAATAGGGAGTCCTAGCGGATACAATGAGCAGTTCTTC
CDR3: CASSGIGSPSGYNEQFF